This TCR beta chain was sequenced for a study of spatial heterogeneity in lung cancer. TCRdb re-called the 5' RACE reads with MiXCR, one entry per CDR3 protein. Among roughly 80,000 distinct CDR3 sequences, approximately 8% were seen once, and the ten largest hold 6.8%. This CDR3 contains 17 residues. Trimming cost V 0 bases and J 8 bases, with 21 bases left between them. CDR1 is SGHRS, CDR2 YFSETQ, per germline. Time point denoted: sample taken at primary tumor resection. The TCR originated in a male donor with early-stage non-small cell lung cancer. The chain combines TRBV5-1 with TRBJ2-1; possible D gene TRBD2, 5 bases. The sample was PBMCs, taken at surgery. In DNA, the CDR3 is TGCGCCAGCAGCTTGGATGGGCTGGCAGGTGGAGGATATGAGCAGTTCTTC. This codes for CASSLDGLAGGGYEQFF.